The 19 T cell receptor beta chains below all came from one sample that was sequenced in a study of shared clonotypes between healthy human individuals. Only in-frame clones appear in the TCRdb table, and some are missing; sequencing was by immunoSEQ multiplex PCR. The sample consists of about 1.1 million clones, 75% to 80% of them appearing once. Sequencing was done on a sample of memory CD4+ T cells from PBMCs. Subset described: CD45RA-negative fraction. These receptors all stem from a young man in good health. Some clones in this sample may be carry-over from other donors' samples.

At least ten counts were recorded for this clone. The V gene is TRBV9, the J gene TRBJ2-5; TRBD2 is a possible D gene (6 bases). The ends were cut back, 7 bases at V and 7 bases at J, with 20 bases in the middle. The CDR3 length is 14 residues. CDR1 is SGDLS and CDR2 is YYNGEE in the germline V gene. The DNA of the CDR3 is TGTGCCAGCGGAGGGGCCGGAACCGTGAGGACCCAGTACTTC. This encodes CASGGAGTVRTQYF.

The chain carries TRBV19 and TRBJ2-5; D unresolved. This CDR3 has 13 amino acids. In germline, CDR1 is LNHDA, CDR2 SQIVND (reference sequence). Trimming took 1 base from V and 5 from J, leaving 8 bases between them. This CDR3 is CASSIGFRETQYF. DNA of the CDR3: TGTGCCAGTAGTATAGGGTTCCGGGAGACCCAGTACTTC.

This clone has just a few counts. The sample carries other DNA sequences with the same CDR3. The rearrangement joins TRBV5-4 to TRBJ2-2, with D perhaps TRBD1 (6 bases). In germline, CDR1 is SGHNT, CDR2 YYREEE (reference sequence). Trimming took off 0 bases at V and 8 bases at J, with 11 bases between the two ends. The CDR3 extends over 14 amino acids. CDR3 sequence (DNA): TGTGCCAGCAGCTTGGACAGGGTTTCGGGGGAGCTGTTTTTT. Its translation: CASSLDRVSGELFF.

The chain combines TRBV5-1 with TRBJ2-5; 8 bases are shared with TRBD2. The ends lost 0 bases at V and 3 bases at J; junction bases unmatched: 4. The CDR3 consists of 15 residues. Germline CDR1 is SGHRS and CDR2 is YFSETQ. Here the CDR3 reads CASSLEGTSKETQYF. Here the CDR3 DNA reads TGCGCCAGCAGCTTGGAAGGGACTAGTAAAGAGACCCAGTACTTC.

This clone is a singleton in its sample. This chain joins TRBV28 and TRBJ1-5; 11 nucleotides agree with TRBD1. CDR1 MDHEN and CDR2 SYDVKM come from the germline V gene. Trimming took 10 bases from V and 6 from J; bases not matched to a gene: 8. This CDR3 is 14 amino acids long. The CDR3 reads CATKDRGLGQPQHF. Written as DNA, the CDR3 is TGTGCCACCAAGGACAGGGGGCTAGGTCAGCCCCAGCATTTT.

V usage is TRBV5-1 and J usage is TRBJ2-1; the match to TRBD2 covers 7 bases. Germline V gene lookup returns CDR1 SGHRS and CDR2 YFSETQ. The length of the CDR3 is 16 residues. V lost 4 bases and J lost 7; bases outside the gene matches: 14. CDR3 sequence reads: CASSGILASNGNEQFF. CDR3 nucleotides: TGCGCCAGCAGCGGGATACTAGCGTCTAATGGGAATGAGCAGTTCTTC.

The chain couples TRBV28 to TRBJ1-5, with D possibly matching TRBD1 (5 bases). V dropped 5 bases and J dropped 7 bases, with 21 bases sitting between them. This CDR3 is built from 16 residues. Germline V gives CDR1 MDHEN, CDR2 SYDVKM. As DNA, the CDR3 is TGTGCCAGCAGTCCCTCGGGGTTGGGGGTCGGCCAGCCCCAGCATTTT. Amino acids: CASSPSGLGVGQPQHF.

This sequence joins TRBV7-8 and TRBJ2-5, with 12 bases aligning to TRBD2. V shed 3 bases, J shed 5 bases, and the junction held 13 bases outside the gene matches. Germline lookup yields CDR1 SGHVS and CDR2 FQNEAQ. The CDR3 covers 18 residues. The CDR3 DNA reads TGTGCCAGCAGCTTGGGACTAGCGGGTGTTAGACAACGGGAGACCCAGTACTTC. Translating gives CASSLGLAGVRQRETQYF.

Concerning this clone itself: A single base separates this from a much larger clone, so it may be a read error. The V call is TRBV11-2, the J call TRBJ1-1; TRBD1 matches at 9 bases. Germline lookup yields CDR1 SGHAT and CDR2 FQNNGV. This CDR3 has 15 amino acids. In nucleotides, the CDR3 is TGTGCCAGCAGCATACGGGACAGGGCACCCACTGGAGCTTTCTTT. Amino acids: CASSIRDRAPTGAFF.

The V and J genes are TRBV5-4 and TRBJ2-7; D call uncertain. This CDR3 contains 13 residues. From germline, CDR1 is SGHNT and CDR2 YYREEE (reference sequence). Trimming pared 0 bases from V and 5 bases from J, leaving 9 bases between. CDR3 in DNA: TGTGCCAGCAGCTTGGTTTCCCGGGACGAGCAGTACTTC. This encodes CASSLVSRDEQYF.

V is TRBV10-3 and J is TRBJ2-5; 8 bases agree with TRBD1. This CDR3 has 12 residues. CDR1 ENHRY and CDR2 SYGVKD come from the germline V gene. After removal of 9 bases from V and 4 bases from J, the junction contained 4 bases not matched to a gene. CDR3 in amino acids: CAMGTGAETQYF. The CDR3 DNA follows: TGTGCCATGGGGACAGGAGCAGAGACCCAGTACTTC.

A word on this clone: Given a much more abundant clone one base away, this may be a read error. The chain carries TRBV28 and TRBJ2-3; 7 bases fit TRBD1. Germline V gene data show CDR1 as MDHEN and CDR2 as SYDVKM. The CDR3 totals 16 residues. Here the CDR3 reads CTSSGQGDGPTDTQYF. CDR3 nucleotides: TGTACCAGCAGTGGCCAGGGGGACGGACCCACAGATACGCAGTATTTT.

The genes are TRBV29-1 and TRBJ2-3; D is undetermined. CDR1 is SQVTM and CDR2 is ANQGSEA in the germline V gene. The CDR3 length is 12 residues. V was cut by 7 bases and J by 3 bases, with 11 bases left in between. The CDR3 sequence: CSAAEGTDTQYF. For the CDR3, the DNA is TGCAGCGCCGCCGAAGGGACAGATACGCAGTATTTT.

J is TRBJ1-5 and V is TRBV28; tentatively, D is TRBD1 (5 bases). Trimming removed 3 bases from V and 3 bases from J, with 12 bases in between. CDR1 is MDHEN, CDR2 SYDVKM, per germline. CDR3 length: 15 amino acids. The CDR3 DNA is TGTGCCAGCAGTTTTCGAGGGGTTATCAATCAGCCCCAGCATTTT. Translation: CASSFRGVINQPQHF.

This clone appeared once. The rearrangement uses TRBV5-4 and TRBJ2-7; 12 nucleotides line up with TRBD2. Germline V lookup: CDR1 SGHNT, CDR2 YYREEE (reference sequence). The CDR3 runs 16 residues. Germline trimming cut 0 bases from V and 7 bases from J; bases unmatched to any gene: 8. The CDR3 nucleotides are TGTGCCAGCAGCTTGGCAGGTGGACTAGCGGGGTATGAGCAGTACTTC. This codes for CASSLAGGLAGYEQYF.

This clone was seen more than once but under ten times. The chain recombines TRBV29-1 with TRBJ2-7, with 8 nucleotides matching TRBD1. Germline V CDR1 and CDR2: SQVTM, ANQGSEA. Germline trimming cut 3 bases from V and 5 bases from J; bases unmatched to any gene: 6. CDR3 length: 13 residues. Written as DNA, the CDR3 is TGCAGCGTTGAGGGACAGGCGTTCAACGAGCAGTACTTC. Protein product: CSVEGQAFNEQYF.

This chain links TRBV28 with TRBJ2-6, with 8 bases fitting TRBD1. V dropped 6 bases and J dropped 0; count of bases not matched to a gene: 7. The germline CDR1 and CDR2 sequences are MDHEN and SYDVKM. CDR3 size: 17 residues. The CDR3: CASSPGTGVSGANVLTF. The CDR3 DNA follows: TGTGCCAGCAGCCCCGGGACAGGCGTCTCTGGGGCCAACGTCCTGACTTTC.

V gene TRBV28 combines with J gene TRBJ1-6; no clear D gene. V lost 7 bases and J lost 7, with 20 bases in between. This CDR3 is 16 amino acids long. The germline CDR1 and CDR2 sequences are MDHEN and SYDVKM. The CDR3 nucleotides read TGTGCCAGCACCTTGGGAGGCGCCTCTTGGAATTCACCCCTCCACTTT. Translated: CASTLGGASWNSPLHF.

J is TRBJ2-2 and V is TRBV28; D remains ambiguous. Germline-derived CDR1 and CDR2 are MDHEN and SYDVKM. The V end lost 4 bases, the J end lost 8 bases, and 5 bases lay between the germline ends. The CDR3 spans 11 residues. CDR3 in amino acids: CASSWMGELFF. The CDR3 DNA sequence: TGTGCCAGCAGTTGGATGGGGGAGCTGTTTTTT.